Each of the 32 T cell receptor beta chains below was sequenced from the same sample in a study of T-cell memory formation after mild COVID-19. TCRdb ran MiXCR on the 5' RACE reads and lists one entry per CDR3 protein. The profile shows 470,000 or so distinct CDR3 sequences, around 27% of them singletons. Sequences were obtained from PBMCs or a T cell subset sorted from them (not recorded which). The receptors come from an adult woman who had mild COVID-19 (a few samples of this study predate the infection). Cell type and time point are not known.

The chain uses TRBV4-1 and TRBJ1-6; no reliable D call. V lost 0 bases and J lost 7, with 13 bases in between. The CDR3 contains 16 residues. CDR1 and CDR2 from the germline V gene are MGHRA and YSYEKL. The CDR3 spells CASSQDQMRGNSPLHF. Here the CDR3 DNA reads TGCGCCAGCAGCCAAGATCAGATGAGAGGGAATTCACCCCTCCACTTT.

The chain is built from TRBV20-1 and TRBJ2-1; the D is unclear. The CDR3 has 12 amino acids. The V end lost 0 bases, the J end lost 10 bases, and 10 bases lay between the germline ends. Germline loops: CDR1 DFQATT, CDR2 SNEGSKA (reference sequence). The CDR3 DNA reads as TGCAGTGCTAGAGACCTTTACCAGGAGCAGTTCTTC. Translating it yields CSARDLYQEQFF.

The chain employs TRBV9 and TRBJ2-5; the match to TRBD2 covers 10 bases. V dropped 0 bases and J dropped 5; count of bases not matched to a gene: 7. Looked up from germline, CDR1 is SGDLS and CDR2 is YYNGEE. This CDR3 is built from 16 residues. CDR3 bases: TGTGCCAGCAGCGTAGCGGCTAGCGGGAGCAGGGAGACCCAGTACTTC. Its protein product is CASSVAASGSRETQYF.

The rearrangement joins TRBV7-8 to TRBJ2-3, with D perhaps TRBD2 (5 bases). Germline V gene data show CDR1 as SGHVS and CDR2 as FQNEAQ. CDR3 length equals 15 residues. Trimming stripped 3 bases from V and 4 bases from J, with 14 bases between. The CDR3 spells CASSFSIAPPDTQYF. In DNA form, the CDR3 reads TGTGCCAGCAGCTTTTCGATAGCGCCGCCAGATACGCAGTATTTT.

The chain carries TRBV4-2 and TRBJ1-3; D is unclear. V shed 0 bases and J shed 2 bases, with 23 bases lying between them. Germline CDR1 is LGHNA and CDR2 is YNFKEQ. The CDR3 totals 20 residues. The CDR3 coding sequence is TGTGCCAGCAGCCAAGATACACTGTGGGCATTCCTAGGAGCTGGAAACACCATATATTTT. Translated, it gives CASSQDTLWAFLGAGNTIYF.

The chain has TRBV5-5 and TRBJ1-1; TRBD1 matches 8 bases. The CDR3 sequence is 17 residues long. CDR1 and CDR2 (germline): SGHKS, YYEKEE (reference sequence). The V and J ends lost 3 bases and 5 bases, in that order; junction bases with no gene match: 15. The CDR3: CASSWGPGAGGRTEAFF. The CDR3 bases are TGTGCCAGCAGCTGGGGGCCCGGGGCAGGGGGCAGGACTGAAGCTTTCTTT.

This clonotype has a handful of counts. The CDR3, as DNA: TGTGCCAGCAGCTCCTCCGGGACAGCAAACTATGGCTACACCTTC. This gives the protein CASSSSGTANYGYTF. The chain joins TRBV13 to TRBJ1-2; 7 nucleotides line up with TRBD1. CDR3 length: 15 residues. The V gene's germline CDR1 is PRHDT and CDR2 FYEKMQ (reference sequence). V dropped 4 bases and J dropped 2; count of bases not matched to a gene: 7.

V usage is TRBV7-9 and J usage is TRBJ2-4, with TRBD1 as a possible D gene (6 bases). Germline CDR1 reads SEHNR; CDR2 reads FQNEAQ (reference sequence). Trimming stripped 4 bases from V and 0 bases from J, with 13 bases between. The CDR3 has 16 residues. Here the CDR3 reads CASSSGQQLAKNIQYF. CDR3 DNA: TGTGCCAGCAGCTCCGGACAGCAGCTAGCCAAAAACATTCAGTACTTC. Supplemented by reference TRBV7-9 and TRBJ2-4, the full variable domain reads DTGVSQNPRHKITKRGQNVTFRCDPISEHNRLYWYRQTLGQGPEFLTYFQNEAQLEKSRLLSDRFSAERPKGSFSTLEIQRTEQGDSAMYLCASSSGQQLAKNIQYFGAGTRLSVL.

This clonotype was picked up many times. The chain recombines TRBV20-1 with TRBJ2-7, with D tentatively TRBD1 or TRBD2 (5 bases each). The CDR3 spans 16 residues. Germline V gene sequence: CDR1 DFQATT, CDR2 SNEGSKA (reference sequence). V gave up 3 bases and J gave up 3 bases, with 21 bases separating them. Here the CDR3 reads CSASLGGRASGYEQYF. The CDR3 coding sequence is TGCAGTGCTAGTCTTGGGGGTAGGGCCAGCGGCTACGAGCAGTACTTC.

There are a few counts of this clonotype. The chain links TRBV6-6 to TRBJ2-3, with D tentatively TRBD2 (6 bases). This CDR3 has 15 residues. Germline CDR1 and CDR2: MNHNY and SVGAGI (reference sequence). V was pared by 5 bases and J by 4 bases, with 16 bases between. In nucleotides, the CDR3 is TGTGCCAGCAGTAGGGGAGGTAGATTCCCAGATACGCAGTATTTT. Amino acid sequence: CASSRGGRFPDTQYF.

The CDR3 nucleotides are TGTGCCAGCAGCCGACAGGGGGCGCAAGGCGGGGAGCTGTTTTTT. Its translation is CASSRQGAQGGELFF. The V and J genes are TRBV5-5 and TRBJ2-2; TRBD1 matches at 10 bases. The CDR3 totals 15 residues. Trimming cost V 4 bases and J 7 bases; bases outside gene matches: 7. The germline gives CDR1 SGHKS, CDR2 YYEKEE (reference sequence).

This clonotype was observed a handful of times. The V and J genes are TRBV4-1 and TRBJ2-1; D may be TRBD1 (5 bases). From germline, CDR1 is MGHRA and CDR2 YSYEKL. The V and J ends lost 5 bases and 5 bases respectively, with 16 bases between them. The CDR3 totals 15 residues. The CDR3: CASSKSGLRDNEQFF. Here the CDR3 DNA reads TGCGCCAGCAGCAAGTCAGGGCTTAGGGACAATGAGCAGTTCTTC.

The chain's CDR3 is CASSQENRLAGGGQYF. In DNA, the CDR3 is TGCGCCAGCAGCCAAGAAAATCGGCTAGCGGGGGGCGGGCAGTATTTT. The chain is built from TRBV4-1 and TRBJ2-3; 11 positions agree with TRBD2. CDR1 is MGHRA, CDR2 YSYEKL, per germline. The trim removed 0 bases at V and 11 bases at J, leaving 10 bases unmatched. CDR3 length equals 16 residues.

This chain joins TRBV6-2 or TRBV6-3 and TRBJ2-6, with a tentative D call TRBD1 (5 bases). From germline, CDR1 is MNHEY and CDR2 SVGEGT. This CDR3 comprises 20 residues. Trimming cost V 7 bases and J 0 bases, with 25 bases left between them. The CDR3 coding sequence is TGTGCCAGCACCTCTACCCTCTCAGGGTACCATCCCTCTGGGGCCAACGTCCTGACTTTC. Residues: CASTSTLSGYHPSGANVLTF.

V gene TRBV7-2 combines with J gene TRBJ2-1; D is unclear. Trimming shortened V by 2 bases and J by 8 bases, and 19 bases separated the two germline ends. CDR1 is SGHTA and CDR2 is FQGNSA in the germline V gene. The CDR3 length is 16 residues. CDR3 sequence reads: CASSLWPSPQLDEQFF. CDR3 bases: TGTGCCAGCAGCTTATGGCCCTCACCGCAATTGGATGAGCAGTTCTTC.

The chain is built from TRBV23-1 and TRBJ1-4; 8 bases map to TRBD1. TRBV23-1 has ORF status, its function being uncertain. J was trimmed by 6 bases and V by 5 bases; bases with no gene match: 11. The CDR3 sequence is 16 residues long. The CDR3, as DNA: TGCGCCAGCAGTTCTAAGACGACACAGGGGGATGAAAAACTGTTTTTT. This encodes CASSSKTTQGDEKLFF.

Only a few counts were recorded for this clonotype. J is TRBJ2-1 and V is TRBV6-2 or TRBV6-3; weak D call: TRBD2 (5 bases). V lost 8 bases and J lost 8, with 13 bases in between. Germline lookup yields CDR1 MNHEY and CDR2 SVGEGT. The CDR3 loop spans 12 amino acids. This CDR3 reads CASLLSGDEQFF. CDR3 nucleotide sequence: TGTGCCAGCCTCCTTTCCGGGGATGAGCAGTTCTTC.

This clonotype was picked up a small number of times. V gene TRBV4-2 combines with J gene TRBJ2-7; D remains ambiguous. Trimming removed 1 base from V and 0 bases from J, with 7 bases in between. The germline gives CDR1 LGHNA, CDR2 YNFKEQ. The CDR3 runs to 14 residues. The CDR3 region is CASSQVKSSYEQYF. The CDR3 nucleotides are TGTGCCAGCAGCCAAGTAAAAAGCTCCTACGAGCAGTACTTC.

The gene calls are TRBV7-9 and TRBJ2-7, with 10 bases aligning to TRBD2. Germline lookup yields CDR1 SEHNR and CDR2 FQNEAQ (reference sequence). This CDR3 spans 16 amino acids. J gave up 4 bases and V 5 bases, and 11 bases lay outside the gene matches. CDR3: CASSPPRAGGAYEQYF. The CDR3 nucleotides are TGTGCCAGCAGCCCCCCCCGAGCGGGAGGGGCTTACGAGCAGTACTTC.

A few counts support this clonotype. The chain carries TRBV20-1 and TRBJ2-7, with D tentatively TRBD2 (5 bases). V was shortened by 1 base and J by 0 bases, with 22 bases between the two germline ends. Per the germline V gene, CDR1 is DFQATT and CDR2 is SNEGSKA (reference sequence). The CDR3 covers 18 residues. The CDR3 DNA reads as TGCAGTGCTAGAGTTTTAGGGAGTAGCGATTCGAGCTCCTACGAGCAGTACTTC. This sequence encodes CSARVLGSSDSSSYEQYF.

The chain employs TRBV29-1 and TRBJ2-3; no reliable D call. The CDR3 is 11 residues long. Germline CDR1 reads SQVTM; CDR2 reads ANQGSEA. V was pared by 7 bases and J by 2 bases, with 7 bases between. CDR3 sequence: CSGRYTDTQYF. CDR3 sequence (DNA): TGCAGCGGGCGGTACACAGATACGCAGTATTTT.

This clonotype was seen a handful of times. The rearrangement uses TRBV7-9 and TRBJ2-2, with 9 positions matching TRBD2. The CDR3 covers 16 residues. After removal of 1 base from V and 7 bases from J, the junction contained 7 bases not matched to a gene. Germline lookup yields CDR1 SEHNR and CDR2 FQNEAQ (reference sequence). The CDR3 spells CASSLVVAGASGELFF. The CDR3 DNA sequence: TGTGCCAGCAGCTTAGTGGTAGCGGGAGCGAGCGGGGAGCTGTTTTTT.

The chain links TRBV9 to TRBJ2-7; TRBD1 might be the D (6 bases). The CDR3 covers 15 residues. Germline V CDR1 and CDR2: SGDLS, YYNGEE. Trimming shortened V by 2 bases and J by 3 bases, and 15 bases separated the two germline ends. DNA of the CDR3: TGTGCCAGCAGCGTTACCCCGACAGGTCACTACGAGCAGTACTTC. Its translation: CASSVTPTGHYEQYF.

The J gene is TRBJ2-1, the V gene TRBV7-3; 7 nucleotides agree with TRBD2. The V gene's germline CDR1 is SGHTA and CDR2 FQGTGA. Unmatched junction bases numbered 15, after V lost 2 bases and J lost 8 bases. CDR3 length equals 17 residues. The CDR3 nucleotides read TGTGCCAGCAGCTTAGCCCCGACTAGCTCTACCCTTGATGAGCAGTTCTTC. As protein: CASSLAPTSSTLDEQFF. The full variable domain, completed using reference TRBV7-3 and TRBJ2-1, is GAGVSQTPSNKVTEKGKYVELRCDPISGHTALYWYRQSLGQGPEFLIYFQGTGAADDSGLPNDRFFAVRPEGSVSTLKIQRTERGDSAVYLCASSLAPTSSTLDEQFFGPGTRLTVL.

The chain joins TRBV12-3 or TRBV12-4 to TRBJ2-7; perhaps TRBD1 as D (7 bases). The ends were cut back, 2 bases at V and 6 bases at J, with 20 bases in the middle. This CDR3 comprises 16 residues. This CDR3 reads CASSLRAGQLLFEQYF. In DNA, the CDR3 is TGTGCCAGCAGTTTACGGGCGGGACAGTTACTCTTCGAGCAGTACTTC.

The chain uses TRBV5-1 and TRBJ2-1, with 7 bases identical to TRBD2. The CDR3 sequence is 14 residues long. Germline CDR1 is SGHRS and CDR2 is YFSETQ. The J segment lost 3 bases and the V segment lost 4 bases, leaving 4 bases of the junction unmatched. CDR3 nucleotides: TGCGCCAGCAGCGGAGGGAGGGACTACAATGAGCAGTTCTTC. Its translation: CASSGGRDYNEQFF. Using reference TRBV5-1 and TRBJ2-1 for the parts outside the CDR3, the full variable domain is KAGVTQTPRYLIKTRGQQVTLSCSPISGHRSVSWYQQTPGQGLQFLFEYFSETQRNKGNFPGRFSGRQFSNSRSEMNVSTLELGDSALYLCASSGGRDYNEQFFGPGTRLTVL.

This rearrangement joins TRBV11-2 to TRBJ2-3, with no clear D. V was clipped by 9 bases and J by 4 bases, with 17 bases between them. Germline CDR1 and CDR2: SGHAT and FQNNGV. This CDR3 has 14 residues. CDR3 residues: CARSQTPLADTQYF. CDR3 in DNA: TGTGCCAGAAGCCAAACCCCGCTGGCAGATACGCAGTATTTT. Combining the CDR3 with reference TRBV11-2 and TRBJ2-3 gives the whole variable domain EAGVAQSPRYKIIEKRQSVAFWCNPISGHATLYWYQQILGQGPKLLIQFQNNGVVDDSQLPKDRFSAERLKGVDSTLKIQPAKLEDSAVYLCARSQTPLADTQYFGPGTRLTVL.

This CDR3 reads CASTRQTGGGTDTQYF. In DNA form, the CDR3 reads TGTGCCAGCACCCGACAAACAGGTGGGGGCACAGATACGCAGTATTTT. V and J are TRBV12-3 or TRBV12-4 and TRBJ2-3, with D tentatively TRBD1 (5 bases). V shed 7 bases and J shed 1 base, with 18 bases lying between them. The CDR3 sequence is 16 residues long.

The chain combines TRBV12-3 or TRBV12-4 with TRBJ2-1, with 10 bases aligning to TRBD1. With 7 bases clipped from V and 9 bases from J, the junction kept 9 bases outside the gene matches. This CDR3 has 14 amino acids. CDR3 nucleotide sequence: TGTGCCAGCACTCCGAGACAGGGGGCAGGTGAGCAGTTCTTC. Translation gives CASTPRQGAGEQFF.

This clonotype appeared a few times. The rearrangement links TRBV18 to TRBJ2-7; 7 positions agree with TRBD1. Germline V gene sequence: CDR1 KGHSH, CDR2 LQKENI. The J segment lost 2 bases and the V segment lost 2 bases, leaving 6 bases of the junction unmatched. This CDR3 is built from 15 residues. CDR3 nucleotides: TGTGCCAGCTCACCAACGGACAGGCATACCTACGAGCAGTACTTC. It specifies CASSPTDRHTYEQYF.

The chain employs TRBV3-1 and TRBJ1-2; D might be TRBD1 (5 bases). CDR3 size: 17 residues. The V gene lost 0 bases and the J gene lost 0 bases, with 14 bases spanning the gap. CDR1 and CDR2 from the germline V gene are LGHDT and YNNKEL (reference sequence). CDR3 amino acids: CASSQDRGRATNYGYTF. The CDR3, as DNA: TGTGCCAGCAGCCAAGATAGGGGCAGGGCGACTAACTATGGCTACACCTTC.

The chain employs TRBV20-1 and TRBJ2-5; TRBD2 agrees at 7 bases. V dropped 0 bases and J dropped 5; count of bases not matched to a gene: 6. This CDR3 has 14 amino acids. Germline loops: CDR1 DFQATT, CDR2 SNEGSKA (reference sequence). CDR3: CSARDRGSGETQYF. In DNA form, the CDR3 reads TGCAGTGCTAGAGATCGCGGGAGCGGTGAGACCCAGTACTTC.